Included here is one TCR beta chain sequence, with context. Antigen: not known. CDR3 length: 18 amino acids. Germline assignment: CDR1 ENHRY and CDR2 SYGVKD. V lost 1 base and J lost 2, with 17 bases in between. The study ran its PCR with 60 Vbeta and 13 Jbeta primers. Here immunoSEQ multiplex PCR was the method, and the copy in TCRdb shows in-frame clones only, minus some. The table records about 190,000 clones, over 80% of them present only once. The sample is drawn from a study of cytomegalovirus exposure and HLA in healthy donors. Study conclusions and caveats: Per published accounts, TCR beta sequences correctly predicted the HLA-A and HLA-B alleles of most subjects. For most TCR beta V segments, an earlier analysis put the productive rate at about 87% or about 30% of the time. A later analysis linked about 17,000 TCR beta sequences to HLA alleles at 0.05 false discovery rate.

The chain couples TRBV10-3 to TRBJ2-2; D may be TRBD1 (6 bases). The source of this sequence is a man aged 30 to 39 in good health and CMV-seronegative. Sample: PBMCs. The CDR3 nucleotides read TGTGCCATCAGTGAGTTAATCCAGGGACACAAAAACACCGGGGAGCTGTTTTTT. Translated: CAISELIQGHKNTGELFF.